One sample yielded the 17 T cell receptor beta chains listed below, sequenced in a study of CD8+ T cells in alopecia areata. After isolation, RNA underwent reverse transcription to generate cDNA as the sequencing template. The method was immunoSEQ multiplex PCR; TCRdb's version includes in-frame clones alone and lacks a portion of them. The table has more than 200,000 clones, less than 65% seen once; the top ten hold more than 3.5%. Specified treatment: oral pan-JAK inhibitor, 5-10 mg twice daily. The input for sequencing was CD4+ T cells sorted from blood, taken at week 4, from a patient treated with tofacitinib. Receptors originate from a human donor with alopecia areata.

This clone turned up a few times. This rearrangement joins TRBV25-1 to TRBJ1-2; D gene uncertain. V lost 3 bases, J lost 7 bases, and 9 bases lay in between. Germline V gene sequence: CDR1 MGHDK, CDR2 SYGVNS. The length of the CDR3 is 12 residues. The CDR3 sequence: CASSESTLGYTF. The CDR3 region has the DNA TGTGCCAGCAGTGAGTCGACCCTTGGCTACACCTTC.

This chain links TRBV10-3 with TRBJ1-5, with D possibly being TRBD1 (6 bases). This CDR3 is 13 amino acids long. CDR1 and CDR2 from the germline V gene are ENHRY and SYGVKD. V was cut by 3 bases and J by 7 bases, with 10 bases left in between. The CDR3 sequence is CAISETGRQPQHF. In DNA, the CDR3 is TGTGCCATCAGTGAAACAGGGAGGCAGCCCCAGCATTTT.

This clone was seen a handful of times. The chain links TRBV4-1 to TRBJ1-2; D gene unclear. Germline V gives CDR1 MGHRA, CDR2 YSYEKL. V was clipped by 1 base and J by 7 bases, with 16 bases between them. The CDR3 has 15 residues. In DNA, the CDR3 is TGCGCCAGCAGCCAAGGGGGTACCCTACCCAGTGGCTACACCTTC. Protein product: CASSQGGTLPSGYTF.

The rearrangement joins TRBV30 to TRBJ1-1; D unclear. The germline V and J ends were trimmed by 2 bases and 4 bases, with 11 bases remaining between them. This CDR3 is built from 13 residues. From germline, CDR1 is GTSNPN and CDR2 SVGIG (reference sequence). The CDR3 sequence: CAWSKAAGTEAFF. The CDR3 DNA reads TGTGCCTGGAGTAAGGCAGCCGGCACTGAAGCTTTCTTT.

The genes are TRBV5-1 and TRBJ2-5; D is ambiguous. Germline V gene lookup returns CDR1 SGHRS and CDR2 YFSETQ. Trimming stripped 0 bases from V and 3 bases from J, with 12 bases between. The CDR3 sequence is 15 residues long. The CDR3, as DNA: TGCGCCAGCAGCTTGGGTACTGGCGCTGAAGAGACCCAGTACTTC. Translating gives CASSLGTGAEETQYF.

The genes are TRBV4-2 and TRBJ1-2; 8 bases line up with TRBD1. The J segment lost 4 bases and the V segment lost 2 bases, leaving 6 bases of the junction unmatched. The CDR3 covers 15 residues. From germline, CDR1 is LGHNA and CDR2 YNFKEQ. The CDR3 DNA follows: TGTGCCAGCAGCCAAACCGGGACAGGCTCCTATGGCTACACCTTC. Its translation is CASSQTGTGSYGYTF.

On this clone: Compared with germline, one end of the junction differs, possibly owing to a read error. The rearrangement links TRBV6-5 to TRBJ1-2; 8 positions match TRBD1. Germline CDR1 is MNHEY and CDR2 is SVGAGI. The CDR3 covers 12 residues. CDR3 protein: CASMGTQGAINF. The CDR3 coding sequence is TGTGCCAGCATGGGAACCCAGGGGGCTATCAACTTC.

The chain employs TRBV4-1 and TRBJ2-7, with 8 bases fitting TRBD1. Trimming cost V 8 bases and J 6 bases; bases outside gene matches: 12. The CDR3 totals 14 residues. CDR1 is MGHRA, CDR2 YSYEKL, per germline. The CDR3 region is CASRQGQGISEQYF. The CDR3 DNA follows: TGCGCCAGCCGACAAGGACAGGGAATTTCCGAGCAGTACTTC.

The chain employs TRBV4-3 and TRBJ2-5, with unresolved D. V gave up 1 base and J gave up 3 bases, with 6 bases separating them. This CDR3 comprises 13 residues. The germline CDR1 and CDR2 sequences are LGHNA and YSLEER. The CDR3 loop reads CASSQVVEETQYF. In DNA, the CDR3 is TGCGCCAGCAGCCAAGTAGTTGAAGAGACCCAGTACTTC.

This clone was detected a few times. The chain couples TRBV5-1 to TRBJ2-5; weak D call: TRBD2 (5 bases). The CDR3 runs 15 residues. Germline CDR1 reads SGHRS; CDR2 reads YFSETQ. Trimming pared 0 bases from V and 0 bases from J, leaving 9 bases between. The CDR3 protein is CASSLAGVHQETQYF. CDR3 coding DNA: TGCGCCAGCAGCTTGGCCGGGGTGCACCAAGAGACCCAGTACTTC.

This clone was counted a single time. The rearrangement joins TRBV7-8 to TRBJ1-2; no definite D call. Germline values: CDR1 SGHVS, CDR2 FQNEAQ. The CDR3 covers 14 residues. The V end was cut by 6 bases, the J end by 0 bases, with 11 bases between. The CDR3 spells CASRPTPTNYGYTF. Written as DNA, the CDR3 is TGTGCCAGCAGGCCGACACCGACTAACTATGGCTACACCTTC.

This clone showed up just a few times. J is TRBJ2-2 and V is TRBV7-9; D gene uncertain. The V gene's germline CDR1 is SEHNR and CDR2 FQNEAQ (reference sequence). The germline V and J ends were trimmed by 4 bases and 1 base, with 4 bases remaining between them. This CDR3 has 13 amino acids. This chain's CDR3 is CASSSLNTGELFF. The CDR3 nucleotides are TGTGCCAGCAGCTCCCTGAACACCGGGGAGCTGTTTTTT.

V usage is TRBV18 and J usage is TRBJ2-1; D unresolved. The length of the CDR3 is 14 residues. Between the trimmed V and J ends, which lost 0 bases and 6 bases, there was a span of 9 bases. Germline CDR1 is KGHSH and CDR2 is LQKENI. CDR3 loop: CASSPPSLRNEQFF. The CDR3 DNA follows: TGTGCCAGCTCACCACCGAGCCTGCGCAATGAGCAGTTCTTC.

In regard to this clone: One junction end disagrees with the germline gene, perhaps due to a read error. The chain recombines TRBV29-1 with TRBJ1-2, with a weak D call TRBD1 (5 bases). The length of the CDR3 is 13 residues. Germline V lookup: CDR1 SQVTM, CDR2 ANQGSEA. The DNA of the CDR3 is TGCAGCGTCGAAGACAGAAGCTTATATGGCTACACCTTC. Its translation is CSVEDRSLYGYTF.

The chain employs TRBV5-1 and TRBJ2-7, with D tentatively TRBD2 (5 bases). This CDR3 spans 14 amino acids. The V and J ends lost 0 bases and 4 bases respectively, with 11 bases between them. Per the germline V gene, CDR1 is SGHRS and CDR2 is YFSETQ. DNA of the CDR3: TGCGCCAGCAGCTTGGGGGCCCCGGGGTACGAGCAGTACTTC. It is translated as CASSLGAPGYEQYF.

V and J are TRBV29-1 and TRBJ2-5; 7 bases are a match to TRBD1. With 6 bases clipped from V and 1 base from J, the junction kept 2 bases outside the gene matches. This CDR3 region has 12 residues. Per germline, CDR1 SQVTM and CDR2 ANQGSEA. DNA for the CDR3: TGCAGCGTGACAGGGACCCAAGAGACCCAGTACTTC. This translates into CSVTGTQETQYF.

This clone turned up a few times. The chain is built from TRBV7-6 and TRBJ2-5; 10 bases line up with TRBD1. This CDR3 spans 15 amino acids. The V gene's germline CDR1 is SGHVS and CDR2 FNYEAQ. The ends lost 2 bases at V and 4 bases at J; junction bases unmatched: 4. This chain's CDR3 is CASSLLGTGVETQYF. CDR3 in DNA: TGTGCCAGCAGCTTATTAGGGACAGGGGTAGAGACCCAGTACTTC.